These 7 T cell receptor beta chains were all obtained from the same sample, sequenced in a study of beta chain features in type 1 diabetes. Sequencing targeted expressed TCRB transcripts, as all isolated RNA had been reverse transcribed. Clones were sequenced by immunoSEQ multiplex PCR, and TCRdb holds only the in-frame ones, with some missing. The table lists hundreds of thousands of clones, around 16% of them singletons. The material sequenced was naive CD4+ T cells from blood. The receptors here all came from a man younger than 30 in good health.

This clone was detected only a few times. The rearrangement uses TRBV21-1 and TRBJ1-1. TRBV21-1 is reported as a pseudogene. The CDR3 sequence is 12 residues long. This CDR3 is CASSKGTTEAFF. The DNA for the CDR3 is TGTGCCAGCAGCAAAGGGACCACTGAAGCTTTCTTT.

The chain combines TRBV5-1 with TRBJ2-1; D may be TRBD1 (6 bases). Per the germline V gene, CDR1 is SGHRS and CDR2 is YFSETQ. V lost 4 bases and J lost 7, with 18 bases in between. This CDR3 region has 15 residues. Here the CDR3 DNA reads TGCGCCAGCAGCCCAGACAGGCCCCAACGGAATGAGCAGTTCTTC. Amino acid sequence: CASSPDRPQRNEQFF.

The rearrangement joins TRBV5-1 to TRBJ1-2, with D unresolved. The V and J ends lost 1 base and 3 bases respectively, with 7 bases between them. Germline CDR1 is SGHRS and CDR2 is YFSETQ. The CDR3 consists of 13 residues. CDR3 coding DNA: TGCGCCAGCAGCTTGCATCCGGACTATGGCTACACCTTC. Translation: CASSLHPDYGYTF.

This clone was counted between two and nine times. CDR3 protein: CASSHGTGLNQPQHF. CDR3 coding DNA: TGTGCCAGCAGCCACGGGACAGGGTTGAATCAGCCCCAGCATTTT. This rearrangement joins TRBV7-2 to TRBJ1-5, with 9 bases matching TRBD1. In germline, CDR1 is SGHTA, CDR2 FQGNSA. The CDR3 totals 15 residues. J lost 4 bases, V lost 5 bases, and 6 bases had no gene match.

This chain connects TRBV5-1 to TRBJ1-1, with D unresolved. The CDR3 totals 14 residues. CDR1 is SGHRS, CDR2 YFSETQ, per germline. Deletions cut 5 bases from V and 2 bases from J, with 13 bases between. CDR3 amino acids: CASSLISTNTEAFF. In DNA form, the CDR3 reads TGCGCCAGCAGTCTTATCTCTACCAACACTGAAGCTTTCTTT.

This clone appeared a single time. The rearrangement joins TRBV12-5 to TRBJ2-1, with a tentative D call TRBD2 (6 bases). Germline V gives CDR1 LGHNT, CDR2 FRNRAP. V dropped 2 bases and J dropped 6 bases, with 14 bases sitting between them. The CDR3 is made up of 15 amino acids. As DNA, the CDR3 is TGTGCTAGTGGTTTGAGTGGGGAGGTGGCCAATGAGCAGTTCTTC. Protein product: CASGLSGEVANEQFF.

This sequence joins TRBV6-1 and TRBJ1-5; D unclear. Trimming shortened V by 4 bases and J by 0 bases, and 10 bases separated the two germline ends. Germline CDR1 reads MNHNS; CDR2 reads SASEGT. The CDR3 is 15 amino acids. This CDR3 reads CASSGHQYSNQPQHF. CDR3 nucleotide sequence: TGTGCCAGCAGTGGGCACCAATATAGCAATCAGCCCCAGCATTTT.